Given below is one T cell receptor beta chain in context. Sample time point: persistent/refractory GD, antithyroid drugs over 5 years with positive TRAb. The TCR library was made from RNA extracted from PBMCs. Germline CDR1 LNHDA, CDR2 SQIVND (reference sequence). This CDR3 spans 15 amino acids. V shed 7 bases and J shed 2 bases, with 12 bases lying between them. In building TCR beta libraries, iRepertoire HTBI primers were used together with Arm-PCR of CDR3 regions. In the authors' workflow: 60 or so TRBV and 13 to 15 TRBJ segments were identified across samples. TCRdb analysed the multiplex PCR reads with MiXCR anew, one entry per CDR3 protein. V and J calls and clone size were set by TCRdb, not the authors. The sample contains over 350,000 distinct CDR3 sequences, roughly 20% of which appear only once. The sample belongs to a study of regulatory T cells in long-lasting Graves disease. Study-level information: The term persistent Graves' disease signified upward of 5 years on antithyroid drugs with positive TSH receptor antibodies.

The source material was peripheral blood mononuclear cells (PBMCs), sampled when the disease was refractory, from a patient treated with antithyroid drugs. V is TRBV19 and J is TRBJ2-6; no definite D call. This TCR came from a female donor with Graves disease. The CDR3 bases are TGTGCCAGTATGCAGGTTTCCCCTGGGGCCAACGTCCTGACTTTC. It specifies CASMQVSPGANVLTF. Full variable domain (missing parts from reference TRBV19 and TRBJ2-6): DGGITQSPKYLFRKEGQNVTLSCEQNLNHDAMYWYRQDPGQGLRLIYYSQIVNDFQKGDIAEGYSVSREKKESFPLTVTSAQKNPTAFYLCASMQVSPGANVLTFGAGSRLTVL.